A single sample gave rise to the 18 T cell receptor beta chains below, sequenced in a study of cytomegalovirus exposure and HLA in healthy donors. Repertoires were generated with immunoSEQ multiplex PCR, while TCRdb's copy carries only in-frame clones and drops some. The profile shows around 74,000 clones, around four fifths of them singletons. The sample taken for sequencing was PBMCs. These receptors all stem from a man younger than 45 in good health and CMV-seronegative.

CDR3 coding DNA: TGTGCCAGCAGCTTTTTCCAGGCGACCTATGGCTACACCTTC. Protein sequence: CASSFFQATYGYTF. The rearrangement joins TRBV5-6 to TRBJ1-2; D unclear. This CDR3 contains 14 residues. V lost 2 bases, J lost 4 bases, and 12 bases lay in between. CDR1 is SGHDT, CDR2 YYEEEE, per germline.

V gene TRBV4-2 combines with J gene TRBJ2-7, with 7 nucleotides matching TRBD2. Trimming cost V 2 bases and J 3 bases; bases outside gene matches: 4. Germline V gene sequence: CDR1 LGHNA, CDR2 YNFKEQ. The CDR3 runs to 14 residues. The CDR3 here is CASSQSGADYEQYF. The CDR3 DNA reads as TGTGCCAGCAGCCAAAGCGGGGCCGACTACGAGCAGTACTTC.

The table lists this clone with a few counts. The chain is built from TRBV6-4 and TRBJ1-6; 9 positions agree with TRBD1. This CDR3 has 15 residues. Germline CDR1 and CDR2: MRHNA and SNTAGT. Trimming removed 6 bases from V and 8 bases from J; junction bases left unmatched: 8. CDR3 in amino acids: CASSRGTGKDSPLHF. As DNA, the CDR3 is TGTGCCAGCAGCCGGGGGACAGGGAAGGATTCACCCCTCCACTTT.

The chain couples TRBV18 to TRBJ1-2; unclear D gene. This CDR3 region has 13 residues. Trimming removed 4 bases from V and 8 bases from J, with 14 bases in between. From germline, CDR1 is KGHSH and CDR2 LQKENI. The CDR3, as DNA: TGTGCCAGCTCACAGGCCGCGGGAGAGGGCTACACCTTC. Its protein is CASSQAAGEGYTF.

This chain joins TRBV10-2 and TRBJ2-7; D remains unclear. Per the germline V gene, CDR1 is WSHSY and CDR2 is SAAADI. The CDR3 has 15 amino acids. V was clipped by 0 bases and J by 7 bases, with 16 bases between them. The CDR3 coding sequence is TGCGCCAGCAGTGAGTCCTCGGATCCGCGGTGGGAGCAGTACGTC. This gives the protein CASSESSDPRWEQYV.

This chain connects TRBV7-9 to TRBJ2-4, with 10 bases lining up with TRBD2. The CDR3 has 15 residues. V trimming: 6 bases; J trimming: 6 bases; junction bases outside the gene matches: 8. CDR1 and CDR2 from the germline V gene are SEHNR and FQNEAQ (reference sequence). CDR3 residues: CASSQAGGGRNIQYF. CDR3 coding DNA: TGTGCCAGCAGTCAAGCGGGAGGGGGAAGAAACATTCAGTACTTC.

The chain uses TRBV28 and TRBJ1-5, with a possible D match to TRBD1 (6 bases). CDR3 length: 16 amino acids. In germline, CDR1 is MDHEN, CDR2 SYDVKM. Trimming took 3 bases from V and 4 from J, leaving 16 bases between them. CDR3 nucleotides: TGTGCCAGCAGTTTGGGGTTGTCAGGGGAAAATCAGCCCCAGCATTTT. Protein sequence: CASSLGLSGENQPQHF.

This clone appeared a few times. This sequence joins TRBV30 and TRBJ1-6; 8 positions match TRBD1. Per germline, CDR1 GTSNPN and CDR2 SVGIG (reference sequence). This CDR3 contains 14 residues. The junction had 7 bases not matched to a gene; V was cut back by 2 bases and J by 10 bases. In nucleotides, the CDR3 is TGTGCCTGGAGTTCAGGGGGCACTGGGTCACCCCTCCACTTT. This encodes CAWSSGGTGSPLHF.

The rearrangement uses TRBV18 and TRBJ2-3; D ambiguous. V lost 2 bases and J 2 bases, leaving 5 bases between the germline ends. This CDR3 is built from 13 residues. Germline lookup yields CDR1 KGHSH and CDR2 LQKENI. DNA of the CDR3: TGTGCCAGCTCACCATATGTCACAGATACGCAGTATTTT. Protein sequence: CASSPYVTDTQYF.

The sample holds a few counts of this clone. The chain joins TRBV7-3 to TRBJ2-3, with D maybe TRBD2 (7 bases). Trimming removed 1 base at V and 6 bases at J, with 20 bases between. The length of the CDR3 is 17 residues. In germline, CDR1 is SGHTA, CDR2 FQGTGA. The CDR3 here is CASSLMPGGGPWDTQYF. DNA of the CDR3: TGTGCCAGCAGCTTAATGCCGGGGGGCGGCCCATGGGATACGCAGTATTTT.

The chain uses TRBV4-1 and TRBJ2-3, with TRBD1 matching over 8 bases. This CDR3 has 14 residues. J was trimmed by 3 bases and V by 4 bases; bases with no gene match: 3. CDR1 and CDR2 (germline): MGHRA, YSYEKL. In DNA form, the CDR3 reads TGCGCCAGCAGCCCGGACAGGGCGACAGATACGCAGTATTTT. It is translated as CASSPDRATDTQYF.

Only one count was recorded for this clone. The chain joins TRBV4-3 to TRBJ2-1; 16 bases map to TRBD2. The trim removed 4 bases at V and 8 bases at J, leaving 11 bases unmatched. The CDR3 has 18 amino acids. Germline V gene lookup returns CDR1 LGHNA and CDR2 YSLEER. The CDR3 reads CASSLGLAGGPQKDEQFF. The DNA of the CDR3 is TGCGCCAGCAGCCTGGGACTAGCGGGGGGGCCGCAAAAGGATGAGCAGTTCTTC.

This rearrangement joins TRBV5-1 to TRBJ2-1, with a weak D call TRBD2 (6 bases). V was pared by 7 bases and J by 4 bases, with 15 bases between. The CDR3 spans 14 residues. Germline V gives CDR1 SGHRS, CDR2 YFSETQ. Written as DNA, the CDR3 is TGCGCCAGCGCCCGCGGGGTAGGATACAATGAGCAGTTCTTC. Its protein is CASARGVGYNEQFF.

The J gene is TRBJ2-1, the V gene TRBV7-2; unclear D gene. The CDR3 loop spans 13 amino acids. The ends were cut back, 1 base at V and 6 bases at J, with 7 bases in the middle. Germline CDR1 SGHTA, CDR2 FQGNSA. The CDR3 protein is CASSLVKANEQFF. In DNA, the CDR3 is TGTGCCAGCAGCTTAGTGAAAGCCAATGAGCAGTTCTTC.

This clone turned up a few times. The CDR3 nucleotides read TGTGCCAGCTCACCGACAGGGGACGGCTACACCTTC. Protein sequence: CASSPTGDGYTF. The chain is built from TRBV18 and TRBJ1-2, with 8 nucleotides matching TRBD1. V lost 3 bases, J lost 8 bases, and 2 bases stayed unmatched. Germline V gives CDR1 KGHSH, CDR2 LQKENI. This CDR3 is 12 amino acids long. Full variable domain (missing parts from reference TRBV18 and TRBJ1-2): NAGVMQNPRHLVRRRGQEARLRCSPMKGHSHVYWYRQLPEEGLKFMVYLQKENIIDESGMPKERFSAEFPKEGPSILRIQQVVRGDSAAYFCASSPTGDGYTFGSGTRLTVV.

The rearrangement uses TRBV11-3 and TRBJ2-3; no reliable D call. This CDR3 is built from 14 residues. Trimming stripped 1 base from V and 3 bases from J, with 8 bases between. In germline, CDR1 is SGHNT, CDR2 YENEEA. The DNA for the CDR3 is TGTGCCAGCAGCTTAGGTCAAGCTACAGATACGCAGTATTTT. Protein: CASSLGQATDTQYF.

This clone was detected many times. V is TRBV11-2 and J is TRBJ2-3; unclear D gene. V was pared by 0 bases and J by 3 bases, with 7 bases between. The V gene's germline CDR1 is SGHAT and CDR2 FQNNGV. The CDR3 runs to 14 residues. In DNA, the CDR3 is TGTGCCAGCAGCTTAGATAGTCTTACAGATACGCAGTATTTT. Residues: CASSLDSLTDTQYF.

The rearrangement uses TRBV19 and TRBJ1-2, with 10 bases aligning to TRBD1. V was pared by 6 bases and J by 8 bases, with 15 bases of the junction left unmatched. The CDR3 spans 16 residues. The V gene's germline CDR1 is LNHDA and CDR2 SQIVND (reference sequence). In DNA form, the CDR3 reads TGTGCCAGTAGGAGTTCTAAGGATTGGGACAGGGGAGGCTACACCTTC. Protein sequence: CASRSSKDWDRGGYTF.